The rows below give T cell receptor beta chains drawn from one sample of a study of CD8+CD57+ T cells in acquired aplastic anemia. TCRdb reanalysed the reads using MiXCR and keeps one entry per CDR3 protein. The data contain 200,000 to 250,000 distinct CDR3 sequences, 34% of them singletons. Material: sorted CD4+, CD8+, or CD8+CD57+ T cells (not recorded which) from PBMCs. The origin of the receptors is a human donor in good health, serving as a control. The CDR3 runs from the conserved cysteine through the conserved F or W. A D gene is named only where the DNA matches it firmly. Rows give clone size only sometimes, using once, few, many, or a class for an expanded clone.

d_call: .; j_call: TRBJ2-2; clone_size: many; v_call: TRBV7-8; cdr3_aa: CASSLVSPVLTGELFF; cdr3_nt: TGTGCCAGCAGCTTAGTTTCACCGGTCCTCACCGGGGAGCTGTTTTTT
d_call: .; j_call: TRBJ2-7; clone_size: many; v_call: TRBV20-1; cdr3_aa: CSARDPGGDEQYF; cdr3_nt: TGCAGTGCTAGAGATCCGGGTGGAGACGAGCAGTACTTC
d_call: .; j_call: TRBJ2-1; clone_size: .; v_call: TRBV5-1; cdr3_aa: CASSYQPGSLENEQFF; cdr3_nt: TGCGCCAGCAGCTACCAACCCGGGTCATTGGAAAATGAGCAGTTCTTC
d_call: .; j_call: TRBJ1-1; clone_size: many; v_call: TRBV2; cdr3_aa: CASSEETGGRAFF; cdr3_nt: TGTGCCAGCAGTGAAGAAACGGGGGGGAGAGCTTTCTTT
d_call: TRBD1; j_call: TRBJ1-2; clone_size: .; v_call: TRBV29-1; cdr3_aa: CSVEEQGTIYGYTF; cdr3_nt: TGCAGCGTTGAAGAACAGGGGACTATCTATGGCTACACCTTC
d_call: .; j_call: TRBJ2-3; clone_size: .; v_call: TRBV25-1; cdr3_aa: CASGSFTDTQYF; cdr3_nt: TGTGCCAGCGGGTCCTTCACAGATACGCAGTATTTT
d_call: TRBD1; j_call: TRBJ1-1; clone_size: .; v_call: TRBV10-2; cdr3_aa: CAGRNTGGNTEAFF; cdr3_nt: TGCGCCGGCAGGAACACAGGGGGCAACACTGAAGCTTTCTTT
d_call: .; j_call: TRBJ2-1; clone_size: .; v_call: TRBV12-1; cdr3_aa: CASSSTGGTSGGSSYNEQFF; cdr3_nt: TGTGCCAGCAGCTCCACTGGGGGAACTAGCGGGGGAAGCTCCTACAATGAGCAGTTCTTC
d_call: TRBD2; j_call: TRBJ2-1; clone_size: many; v_call: TRBV15; cdr3_aa: CATSRDLAGGAYNEQFF; cdr3_nt: TGTGCCACCAGCAGAGATCTTGCGGGAGGGGCCTACAATGAGCAGTTCTTC
d_call: .; j_call: TRBJ2-3; clone_size: .; v_call: TRBV12-5; cdr3_aa: CASGFREVSGTDTQYF; cdr3_nt: TGTGCTAGTGGTTTTAGGGAGGTATCGGGGACAGATACGCAGTATTTT
d_call: .; j_call: TRBJ2-7; clone_size: .; v_call: TRBV19; cdr3_aa: CASTPGEQYF; cdr3_nt: TGTGCCAGCACCCCAGGCGAGCAGTACTTC
d_call: .; j_call: TRBJ2-7; clone_size: many; v_call: TRBV5-1; cdr3_aa: CASSLAGRSEQYF; cdr3_nt: TGCGCCAGCAGCTTGGCAGGCAGAAGCGAGCAGTACTTC
d_call: .; j_call: TRBJ2-7; clone_size: many; v_call: TRBV10-3; cdr3_aa: CAISETVGSIWARHEQYF; cdr3_nt: TGTGCCATCAGTGAGACCGTGGGCTCTATCTGGGCAAGGCACGAGCAGTACTTC
d_call: .; j_call: TRBJ2-7; clone_size: .; v_call: TRBV18; cdr3_aa: CASSPFGAYEQYF; cdr3_nt: TGTGCCAGCTCACCATTCGGGGCCTACGAGCAGTACTTC
d_call: .; j_call: TRBJ2-5; clone_size: many; v_call: TRBV19; cdr3_aa: CASSIFNGQETQYF; cdr3_nt: TGTGCCAGTAGTATATTTAACGGACAAGAGACCCAGTACTTC
d_call: .; j_call: TRBJ2-5; clone_size: .; v_call: TRBV20-1; cdr3_aa: CSARETGGEETQYF; cdr3_nt: TGCAGTGCTAGAGAAACAGGGGGGGAAGAGACCCAGTACTTC
d_call: .; j_call: TRBJ1-6; clone_size: .; v_call: TRBV19; cdr3_aa: CASSIVSRGNSPLHF; cdr3_nt: TGTGCCAGTAGTATCGTTAGCAGGGGCAATTCACCCCTCCACTTT
d_call: TRBD1; j_call: TRBJ2-7; clone_size: .; v_call: TRBV7-9; cdr3_aa: CASSPTGGARQYF; cdr3_nt: TGTGCCAGCAGCCCGACAGGGGGGGCGCGACAGTACTTC
d_call: .; j_call: TRBJ1-1; clone_size: many; v_call: TRBV19; cdr3_aa: CASRSPLGVGNTEAFF; cdr3_nt: TGTGCCAGTAGATCCCCTTTGGGAGTGGGGAACACTGAAGCTTTCTTT
d_call: .; j_call: TRBJ2-3; clone_size: .; v_call: TRBV5-8; cdr3_aa: CASTGATDTQYF; cdr3_nt: TGTGCCAGCACCGGGGCTACAGATACGCAGTATTTT
d_call: .; j_call: TRBJ2-7; clone_size: many; v_call: TRBV19; cdr3_aa: CASSITGTTYEQYF; cdr3_nt: TGTGCCAGTAGTATTACAGGGACGACCTACGAGCAGTACTTC
d_call: .; j_call: TRBJ1-2; clone_size: .; v_call: TRBV20-1; cdr3_aa: CSASLWGMETYGYTF; cdr3_nt: TGCAGTGCTAGCCTATGGGGCATGGAGACCTATGGCTACACCTTC
d_call: .; j_call: TRBJ1-3; clone_size: many; v_call: TRBV5-1; cdr3_aa: CASSLDGGSSGNTIYF; cdr3_nt: TGCGCCAGCAGCTTGGATGGCGGAAGCTCTGGAAACACCATATATTTT